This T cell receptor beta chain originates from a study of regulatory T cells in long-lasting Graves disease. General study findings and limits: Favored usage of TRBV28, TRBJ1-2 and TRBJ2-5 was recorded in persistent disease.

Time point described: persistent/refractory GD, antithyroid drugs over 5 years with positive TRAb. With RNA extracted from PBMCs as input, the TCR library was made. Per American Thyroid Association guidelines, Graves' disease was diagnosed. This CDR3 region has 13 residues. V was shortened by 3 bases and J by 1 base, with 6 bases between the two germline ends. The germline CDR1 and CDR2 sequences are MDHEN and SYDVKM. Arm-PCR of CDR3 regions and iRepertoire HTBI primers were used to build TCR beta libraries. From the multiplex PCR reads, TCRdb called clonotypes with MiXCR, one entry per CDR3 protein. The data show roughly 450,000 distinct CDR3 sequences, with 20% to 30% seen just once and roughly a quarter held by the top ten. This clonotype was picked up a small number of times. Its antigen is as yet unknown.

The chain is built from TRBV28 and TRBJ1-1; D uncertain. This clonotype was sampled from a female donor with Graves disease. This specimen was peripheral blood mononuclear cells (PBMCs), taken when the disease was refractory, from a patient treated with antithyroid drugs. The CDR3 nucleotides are TGTGCCAGCAGTTTTACGGCGAACACTGAAGCTTTCTTT. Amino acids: CASSFTANTEAFF.